The 21 T cell receptor beta chains below were found in one sample sequenced in a study of regulatory T cells in long-lasting Graves disease. Time point specified: newly diagnosed GD, antithyroid drugs for less than 3 months. There was RNA extracted from PBMCs, and the TCR library was made from it. The authors built TCR beta libraries using iRepertoire HTBI primers and Arm-PCR of CDR3 regions. TCRdb re-called the multiplex PCR reads through MiXCR, storing one row per CDR3 protein. The sample lists around 320,000 distinct CDR3 sequences; 16% were seen once. In addition, the sample was reused for a study of T cells in Graves' hyperthyroidism and ophthalmopathy.

Sample: peripheral blood mononuclear cells (PBMCs), taken at new diagnosis, from a patient treated with antithyroid drugs. The receptors here all came from a man between 35 and 55 years old with Graves disease.

About this clonotype itself: A far larger clone is only one base removed, so a read error is likely. The CDR3 DNA reads TGTGCCAGTGGCAGAAACAATGAGCAGTTCTTC. This encodes CASGRNNEQFF. V usage is TRBV28 and J usage is TRBJ2-1; no firm D call. V lost 9 bases and J lost 5, with 8 bases in between. Germline values: CDR1 MDHEN, CDR2 SYDVKM. CDR3 size: 11 residues.

The chain has TRBV10-3 and TRBJ2-4; D gene uncertain. CDR3 length equals 16 residues. Looked up from germline, CDR1 is ENHRY and CDR2 is SYGVKD. Trimming removed 2 bases at V and 0 bases at J, with 11 bases between. The CDR3, as DNA: TGTGCCATCAGTGAGCACGGCACAGTAGCCAAAAACATTCAGTACTTC. It codes for CAISEHGTVAKNIQYF.

The chain couples TRBV3-1 to TRBJ2-3; 10 bases fit TRBD2. V gave up 1 base and J gave up 6 bases; unmatched junction bases: 7. This CDR3 contains 16 residues. CDR1 is LGHDT and CDR2 is YNNKEL in the germline V gene (reference sequence). Written as DNA, the CDR3 is TGTGCCAGCAGCCAAGCCCAGCGGGGGGGTTTGGATACGCAGTATTTT. It codes for CASSQAQRGGLDTQYF.

This clonotype was seen at least ten times. The chain links TRBV12-5 to TRBJ1-2; D is unclear. From germline, CDR1 is LGHNT and CDR2 FRNRAP. CDR3 length: 15 amino acids. V was cut by 1 base and J by 6 bases, with 15 bases left in between. The CDR3 sequence is CASGLGRGGKDGYTF. CDR3 sequence (DNA): TGTGCTAGTGGTTTGGGCCGGGGAGGGAAGGATGGCTACACCTTC.

This clonotype was counted a few times. The chain uses TRBV6-1 and TRBJ2-2; D perhaps matches TRBD2 (5 bases). V lost 5 bases and J 4 bases, leaving 14 bases between the germline ends. There are 15 residues in the CDR3. The germline V gene encodes CDR1 MNHNS and CDR2 SASEGT. The CDR3, as DNA: TGTGCCAGCAGTCCCAATCCGGGGTCCACCGGGGAGCTGTTTTTT. Protein sequence: CASSPNPGSTGELFF.

This clonotype was seen more than once but under ten times. V gene TRBV2 combines with J gene TRBJ1-6, with 9 bases fitting TRBD1. Germline CDR1 and CDR2: SNHLY and FYNNEI. This CDR3 has 13 amino acids. The trim removed 7 bases at V and 9 bases at J, leaving 4 bases unmatched. CDR3 in amino acids: CASMGQGSSPLHF. As DNA, the CDR3 is TGTGCCAGCATGGGACAGGGAAGTTCACCCCTCCACTTT.

This clonotype showed up many times. J is TRBJ1-5 and V is TRBV12-3 or TRBV12-4, with D possibly TRBD1 on 5 matching bases. The V and J ends lost 5 bases and 0 bases respectively, with 8 bases between them. The CDR3 extends over 14 amino acids. The chain's CDR3 is CASSRDHSNQPQHF. CDR3 nucleotide sequence: TGTGCCAGCAGTCGGGACCATAGCAATCAGCCCCAGCATTTT.

This clonotype has only a few counts. This chain links TRBV28 with TRBJ2-4; D possibly corresponds to TRBD1 (6 bases). V lost 2 bases and J lost 5, with 7 bases in between. Germline CDR1 and CDR2: MDHEN and SYDVKM. CDR3 size: 13 residues. The CDR3 DNA reads TGTGCCAGCAGTTTAGGGGGCGAAAACATTCAGTACTTC. Its protein product is CASSLGGENIQYF.

This chain joins TRBV6-2 or TRBV6-3 and TRBJ2-1; D is ambiguous. Trimming removed 2 bases at V and 1 base at J, with 12 bases between. Germline V CDR1 and CDR2: MNHEY, SVGEGT. CDR3 length equals 16 residues. The CDR3 region has the DNA TGTGCCAGCAGTTACGCCCCCGACTTTTCCTACAATGAGCAGTTCTTC. It yields the protein CASSYAPDFSYNEQFF.

This chain links TRBV29-1 with TRBJ2-3, with 8 bases lining up with TRBD1. Germline V CDR1 and CDR2: SQVTM, ANQGSEA. Trimming at V came to 2 bases and at J to 5 bases, leaving 3 bases not matched to a gene. This CDR3 is 13 amino acids long. The DNA of the CDR3 is TGCAGCGTTGAACAGGGGGCGCAAGATACGCAGTATTTT. Amino acids: CSVEQGAQDTQYF.

This clonotype was recorded only once. Possible read error: a much larger clone is one base away. The V and J genes are TRBV5-1 and TRBJ2-5, with D perhaps matching TRBD1 (6 bases). Trimming shortened V by 4 bases and J by 10 bases, and 32 bases separated the two germline ends. Germline loops: CDR1 SGHRS, CDR2 YFSETQ. The CDR3 runs to 18 residues. In DNA form, the CDR3 reads TGCGCCAGCAGCCCCTTGAGAGAAGGACAGATGCACCCCTACGACCAGTACTTC. It yields the protein CASSPLREGQMHPYDQYF.

In regard to this clonotype: A much more abundant neighbour one base away suggests this may be a read error. The chain couples TRBV25-1 to TRBJ1-2, with D possibly being TRBD1 (6 bases). CDR1 MGHDK and CDR2 SYGVNS come from the germline V gene. V gave up 2 bases and J gave up 6 bases, with 19 bases separating them. CDR3 length: 16 residues. CDR3 coding DNA: TGTGCCAGCAGTGAACGGGGGGCGGATCGGTTTGATGGCTACACCTTC. Residues: CASSERGADRFDGYTF.

The chain links TRBV7-2 to TRBJ2-4; D possibly corresponds to TRBD2 (6 bases). V was pared by 2 bases and J by 1 base, with 9 bases between. This CDR3 contains 15 residues. CDR1 and CDR2 (germline): SGHTA, FQGNSA. In DNA form, the CDR3 reads TGTGCCAGCAGCTTACCAGGGAGGGCCAAAAACATTCAGTACTTC. Its translation is CASSLPGRAKNIQYF.

In this sample, this clonotype turned up a few times. Just one base apart from a much larger clone, this may be a read error. The rearrangement joins TRBV6-1 to TRBJ2-1; D remains ambiguous. V lost 2 bases and J lost 3, with 5 bases in between. Germline V lookup: CDR1 MNHNS, CDR2 SASEGT. The CDR3 runs 13 residues. The CDR3 region has the DNA TGTGCCAGCAGTGAAAACAGCTACAATGAGCAGTTCTTC. Residues: CASSENSYNEQFF.

This clonotype showed up many times. The chain is built from TRBV28 and TRBJ1-4; D unresolved. V lost 5 bases to trimming and J lost 0 bases, with 10 bases between them. From germline, CDR1 is MDHEN and CDR2 SYDVKM. This CDR3 is 15 amino acids long. The CDR3 protein is CASSPSGSTNEKLFF. In DNA form, the CDR3 reads TGTGCCAGCAGTCCATCAGGATCAACTAATGAAAAACTGTTTTTT.

There are a few counts of this clonotype. The rearrangement joins TRBV10-3 to TRBJ2-3, with 11 positions matching TRBD2. The ends lost 11 bases at V and 1 base at J; junction bases unmatched: 17. The CDR3 is 18 residues long. Germline values: CDR1 ENHRY, CDR2 SYGVKD. CDR3 sequence (DNA): TGTGCCTTCTACCACCGGGGGGATAGCGGGGGGGGCACAGATACGCAGTATTTT. Protein product: CAFYHRGDSGGGTDTQYF.

This clonotype was detected ten times or more. The chain carries TRBV15 and TRBJ1-1, with 7 bases fitting TRBD1. Germline CDR1 is LNHNV and CDR2 is YYDKDF (reference sequence). V trimming: 0 bases; J trimming: 3 bases; junction bases outside the gene matches: 1. This CDR3 has 14 residues. This CDR3 reads CATSREQGHTEAFF. The CDR3 coding sequence is TGTGCCACCAGCAGAGAACAGGGGCACACTGAAGCTTTCTTT.

This clonotype was detected ten times or more. The chain joins TRBV3-1 to TRBJ2-7; a weak D match, TRBD1 (6 bases). The V end was cut by 1 base, the J end by 6 bases, with 10 bases between. Germline CDR1 LGHDT, CDR2 YNNKEL (reference sequence). This CDR3 is built from 13 residues. The CDR3, as DNA: TGTGCCAGCAGCCAAGCTCAGGGGCGCGAGCAGTACTTC. It codes for CASSQAQGREQYF.

This clonotype was seen a handful of times. The gene calls are TRBV20-1 and TRBJ2-7, with a tentative D call TRBD1 (5 bases). This CDR3 contains 10 residues. Germline assignment: CDR1 DFQATT and CDR2 SNEGSKA (reference sequence). With 5 bases removed from V and 6 bases from J, the gap between germline ends came to 8 bases. CDR3 coding DNA: TGCAGTGCTTGGGGCTCCGAGCAGTACTTC. The encoded protein is CSAWGSEQYF.

This clonotype has a count of ten or more. The rearrangement joins TRBV5-6 to TRBJ1-5, with a tentative D call TRBD1 (6 bases). The CDR3 runs to 16 residues. Per germline, CDR1 SGHDT and CDR2 YYEEEE. Between the trimmed V and J ends, which lost 0 bases and 2 bases, there was a span of 12 bases. The CDR3 loop is CASSLGGGGGNQPQHF. The CDR3 DNA reads TGTGCCAGCAGCTTGGGAGGGGGTGGAGGCAATCAGCCCCAGCATTTT. Looking up the rest from reference TRBV5-6 and TRBJ1-5 gives the full variable domain: DAGVTQSPTHLIKTRGQQVTLRCSPKSGHDTVSWYQQALGQGPQFIFQYYEEEERQRGNFPDRFSGHQFPNYSSELNVNALLLGDSALYLCASSLGGGGGNQPQHFGDGTRLSIL.

The table lists this clonotype with a few counts. The V gene is TRBV5-1, the J gene TRBJ2-7; D gene uncertain. The CDR3 consists of 14 residues. The germline gives CDR1 SGHRS, CDR2 YFSETQ. V was clipped by 0 bases and J by 6 bases, with 13 bases between them. CDR3 sequence: CASSLEGQAGEQYF. For the CDR3, the DNA is TGCGCCAGCAGCTTGGAAGGGCAGGCCGGCGAGCAGTACTTC.